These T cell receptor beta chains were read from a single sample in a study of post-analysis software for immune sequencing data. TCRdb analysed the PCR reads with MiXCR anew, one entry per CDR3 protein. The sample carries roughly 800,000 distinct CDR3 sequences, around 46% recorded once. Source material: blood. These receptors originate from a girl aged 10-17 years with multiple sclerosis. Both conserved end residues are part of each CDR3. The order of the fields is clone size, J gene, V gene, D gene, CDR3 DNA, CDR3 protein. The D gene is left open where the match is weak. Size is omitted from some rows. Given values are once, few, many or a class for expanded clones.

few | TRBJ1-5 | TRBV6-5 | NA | TGTGCCAGCGGACCCCGGGGATTCAATCAGCCCCAGCATTTT | CASGPRGFNQPQHF
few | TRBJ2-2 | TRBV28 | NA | TGTGCCTCCTCTAAGACGTACACCGGGGAGCTGTTTTTT | CASSKTYTGELFF
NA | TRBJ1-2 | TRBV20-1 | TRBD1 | TGCAGTGCTAGGCTCGGGACAGGGTTTGGCTACACCTTC | CSARLGTGFGYTF
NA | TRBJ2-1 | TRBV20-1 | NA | TGCAGTGCAGAAGGTCAGGGTCACAATCGGGAGCAGTTCTTC | CSAEGQGHNREQFF
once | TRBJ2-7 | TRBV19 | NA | TGTGCCAGTCCCATGTCAGCGGAAAGCTCCTACAAGCAGTACTTC | CASPMSAESSYKQYF
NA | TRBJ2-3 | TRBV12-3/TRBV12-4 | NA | TGTGCCAGCAGTTTAATAGTAGGCACAGATACGCAGTATTTT | CASSLIVGTDTQYF
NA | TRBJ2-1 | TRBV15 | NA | TGTGCCACCAGCAGCCAAGATGGGTGGGAGTGGTGGAATGAGCAGTTCTTC | CATSSQDGWEWWNEQFF
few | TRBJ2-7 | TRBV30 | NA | TGTGCCTGGAGTTTACCAGGTGCCTACGAGCAGTACTTC | CAWSLPGAYEQYF
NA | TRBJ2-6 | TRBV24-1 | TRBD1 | TGTGCCACGCAGGGGGCTGGGGCCAACGTCCTGACTTTC | CATQGAGANVLTF
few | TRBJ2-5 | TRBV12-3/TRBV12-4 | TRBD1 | TGTGCCAGCAGTCACGGACAGGGAGAGCAGTACTTC | CASSHGQGEQYF
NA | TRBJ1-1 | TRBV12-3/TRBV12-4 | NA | TGTGCCAGCAGGATAACAGGTTTGCCTGAAGCTTTCTTT | CASRITGLPEAFF
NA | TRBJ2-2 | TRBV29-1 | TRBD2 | TGCAGCGTTGCGGGAGGGGTCGGAATGAACACCGGGGAGCTGTTTTTT | CSVAGGVGMNTGELFF
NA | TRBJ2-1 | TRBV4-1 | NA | TGCGCCAGCAGCCAAGAGGGTGGAAGAAGCGCCTACAATGAGCAGTTCTTC | CASSQEGGRSAYNEQFF
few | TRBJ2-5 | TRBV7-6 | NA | TGTGCCAGCAGCCAAGACACCGAAGAGACCCAGTACTTC | CASSQDTEETQYF
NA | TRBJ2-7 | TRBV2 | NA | TGTGCCAGCAGCGGGGACACCTCCTACGAGCAGTACTTC | CASSGDTSYEQYF
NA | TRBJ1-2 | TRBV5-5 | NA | TGTGCCAGCAGCTTGTGGGCAGGGTCGTCCTATGGCTACACCTTC | CASSLWAGSSYGYTF
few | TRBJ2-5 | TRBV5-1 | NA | TGCGCCAGCAGCTTGGCCGGTTTTTTCGAGGACCAGCAGTACTTC | CASSLAGFFEDQQYF
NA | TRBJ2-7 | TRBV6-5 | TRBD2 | TGTGCCAGCAGTTTCGATGGACTAGCGGCGTACGAGCAGTACTTC | CASSFDGLAAYEQYF
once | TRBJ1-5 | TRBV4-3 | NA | TGCGCCAGCAGCCAAGAGGGGGGCCCCGGCAATCAGCCCCAGCATTTT | CASSQEGGPGNQPQHF
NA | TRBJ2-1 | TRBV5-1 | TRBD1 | TGCGCCAGCAGCTGGGACAGAGACAATGAGCAGTTCTTC | CASSWDRDNEQFF
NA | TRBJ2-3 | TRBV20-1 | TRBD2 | TGCAGTGCTAGTCCCCTAAGCGGGAGGTACGATACGCAGTATTTT | CSASPLSGRYDTQYF
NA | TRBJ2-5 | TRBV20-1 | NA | TGCAGTGTGGCGGGTCCTCAAGAGACCCAGTACTTC | CSVAGPQETQYF
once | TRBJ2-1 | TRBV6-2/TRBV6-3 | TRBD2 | TGTGCCAGCAGTTACTTTATACGGGAGGCCAACTACGGTGAGCAGTTCTTC | CASSYFIREANYGEQFF
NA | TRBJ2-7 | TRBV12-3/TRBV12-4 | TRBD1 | TGTGCCAGCAGAGGGGGACAGGGGGCCATAGCAAAATACGAGCAGTACTTC | CASRGGQGAIAKYEQYF
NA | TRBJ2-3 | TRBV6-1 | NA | TGTGCCAGCAGCCTGGAGAACGAGGATACGCAGTATTTT | CASSLENEDTQYF
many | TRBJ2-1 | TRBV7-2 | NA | TGTGCCAGCAGCTTAGGGGGCTTAGGCTACAATGAGCAGTTCTTC | CASSLGGLGYNEQFF
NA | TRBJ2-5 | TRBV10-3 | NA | TGTGCCATCGGGGATGAGCAGTACTTC | CAIGDEQYF
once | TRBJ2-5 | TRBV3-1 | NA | TGTGCCAGCAGCCAAGATGGACAGCCGGCCACAGAGACCCAGTACTTC | CASSQDGQPATETQYF
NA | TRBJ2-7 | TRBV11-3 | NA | TGTGCCAGCAGCTCGGGGCAGGAGGAGAACGAGCAGTACTTC | CASSSGQEENEQYF
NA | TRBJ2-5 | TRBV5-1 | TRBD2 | TGCGCCAGCAGCACAATTTTTAGCGGGAGTGGAGAGACCCAGTACTTC | CASSTIFSGSGETQYF
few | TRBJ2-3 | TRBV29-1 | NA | TGCAGCGTTGAACTGGGATACACAGATACGCAGTATTTT | CSVELGYTDTQYF
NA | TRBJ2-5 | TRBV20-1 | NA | TGCAGTGCAAATCGGGACTCTCACACGGTGGAGACCCAGTACTTC | CSANRDSHTVETQYF
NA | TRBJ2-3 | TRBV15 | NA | TGTGCCACCAGCAGAGATGAGGGGGTCTACACAGATACGCAGTATTTT | CATSRDEGVYTDTQYF
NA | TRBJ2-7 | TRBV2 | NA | TGTGCCGGTGGATGGACTACATACGAGCAGTACTTC | CAGGWTTYEQYF
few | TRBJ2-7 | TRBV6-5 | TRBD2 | TGTGCCAGCAGTCGGGATATAGCGGGGAGCTCCTACGAGCAGTACTTC | CASSRDIAGSSYEQYF
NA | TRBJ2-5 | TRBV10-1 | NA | TGCGCCAGCAGTGAGTCGTGGGGGGATCGGGAGACCCAGTACTTC | CASSESWGDRETQYF
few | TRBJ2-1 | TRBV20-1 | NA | TGCAGTGCTAGAGCGTCCTATTACAATGAGCAGTTCTTC | CSARASYYNEQFF
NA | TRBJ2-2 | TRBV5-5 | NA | TGTGCCAGCAGCTTGCGGAACACCGGGGAGCTGTTTTTT | CASSLRNTGELFF
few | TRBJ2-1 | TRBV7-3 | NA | TGTGCCAGCAGCTTAACCCAGCGGGACAACAATGAGCAGTTCTTC | CASSLTQRDNNEQFF
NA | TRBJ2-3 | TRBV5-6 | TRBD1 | TGTGCCAGCAGCTTGGTTCGGACAGGGGGATATACGCAGTATTTT | CASSLVRTGGYTQYF
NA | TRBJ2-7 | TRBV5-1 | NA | TGCGCCAGCAGCTTGTGGGGGGACCTCTCCTACGAGCAGTACTTC | CASSLWGDLSYEQYF
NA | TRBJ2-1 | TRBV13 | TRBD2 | TGTGCCAGCAGCCCCACCGGGACTAGTTTAATGAATGAGCAGTTCTTC | CASSPTGTSLMNEQFF
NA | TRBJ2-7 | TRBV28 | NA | TGTGCCAGCAGCCCAACCGGGATTCCCTACGAGCAGTACTTC | CASSPTGIPYEQYF
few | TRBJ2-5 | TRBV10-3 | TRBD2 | TGTGCCATCTCAGGACTAGCGGGACACGGGGAGACCCAGTACTTC | CAISGLAGHGETQYF
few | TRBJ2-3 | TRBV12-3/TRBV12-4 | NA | TGTGCCAGCAGTCCCTCCGCCGGACTCCGCACAGATACGCAGTATTTT | CASSPSAGLRTDTQYF
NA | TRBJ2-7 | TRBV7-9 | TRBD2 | TGTGCCAGCAGCCCTCAGGGGGGACTAGCTTCGAACTCCTACGAGCAGTACTTC | CASSPQGGLASNSYEQYF
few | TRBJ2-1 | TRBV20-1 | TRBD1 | TGCAGTGCTAGGGCTACAGGGGGTGAGCAGTTCTTC | CSARATGGEQFF
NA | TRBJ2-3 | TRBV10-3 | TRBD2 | TGTGCCATCCGGACTAGCGGGAACACAGATACGCAGTATTTT | CAIRTSGNTDTQYF
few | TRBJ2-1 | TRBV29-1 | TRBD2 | TGCAGCGTTGTAGCCGCTAGCGGGAGGAGCTCCTACAATGAGCAGTTCTTC | CSVVAASGRSSYNEQFF
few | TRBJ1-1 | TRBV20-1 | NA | TGCAGTGCGCCCTTGGGGGCCTTGAACACTGAAGCTTTCTTT | CSAPLGALNTEAFF
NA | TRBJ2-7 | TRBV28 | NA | TGTGCCAGCAGTGCCGATATGGGAGGCGAGCAGTACTTC | CASSADMGGEQYF
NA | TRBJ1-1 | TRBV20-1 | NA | TGCAGTGCTAGCTCGTCAGGGAACACTGAAGCTTTCTTT | CSASSSGNTEAFF
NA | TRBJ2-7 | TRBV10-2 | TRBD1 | TGCGCCAGCAGCGGGGACAGGGTAGTCGGCGAGCAGTACTTC | CASSGDRVVGEQYF
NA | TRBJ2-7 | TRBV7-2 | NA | TGTGTCAGCAGCTCCTACCCCCCAGGGGTCGGGTACGAGCAGTACTTC | CVSSSYPPGVGYEQYF
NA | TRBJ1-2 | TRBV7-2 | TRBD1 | TGTGCCAGCAGCTCCCCGCGGGGGACCGGGACAGGGGACAATAACTATGGCTACACCTTC | CASSSPRGTGTGDNNYGYTF